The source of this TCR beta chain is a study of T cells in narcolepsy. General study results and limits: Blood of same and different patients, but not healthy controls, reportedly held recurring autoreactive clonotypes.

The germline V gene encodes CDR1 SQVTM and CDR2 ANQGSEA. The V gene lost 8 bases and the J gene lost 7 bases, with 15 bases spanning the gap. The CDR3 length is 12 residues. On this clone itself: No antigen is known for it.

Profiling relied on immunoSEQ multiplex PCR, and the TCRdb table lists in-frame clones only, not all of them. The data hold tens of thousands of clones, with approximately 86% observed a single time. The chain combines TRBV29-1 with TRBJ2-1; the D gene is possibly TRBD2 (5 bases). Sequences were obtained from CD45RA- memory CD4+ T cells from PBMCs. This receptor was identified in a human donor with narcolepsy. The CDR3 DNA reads TGCAGCTCGGGGAGTGCCGGGAATGAGCAGTTCTTC. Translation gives CSSGSAGNEQFF.